These 30 T cell receptor beta chains came from one sample sequenced in a study of early T cells in non-severe SARS-CoV-2 infection. TCRdb processed the 5' RACE reads anew with MiXCR; each CDR3 protein has one entry. The table records about 30,000 distinct CDR3 sequences, about 5% of them present only once. The sequenced material came from whole blood. Receptor source: an adult who was a healthcare worker with PCR-confirmed SARS-CoV-2 infection or an uninfected control (not recorded which).

The chain couples TRBV5-1 to TRBJ2-7; no clear D gene. The CDR3 extends over 13 amino acids. The ends were cut back, 2 bases at V and 6 bases at J, with 12 bases in the middle. Looked up from germline, CDR1 is SGHRS and CDR2 is YFSETQ. Here the CDR3 reads CASSFLGSSEQYF. CDR3 in DNA: TGCGCCAGCAGCTTCCTCGGCAGTTCCGAGCAGTACTTC.

This clonotype was recorded a few times. The J gene is TRBJ1-3, the V gene TRBV27; the D is unclear. Germline lookup yields CDR1 MNHEY and CDR2 SMNVEV (reference sequence). The CDR3 length is 14 residues. The V and J ends lost 5 bases and 3 bases respectively, with 11 bases between them. The CDR3 DNA sequence: TGTGCCAGCAGTCCAGTTGGGCATGGAAACACCATATATTTT. Amino acid sequence: CASSPVGHGNTIYF.

This clonotype was recorded many times. This chain uses TRBV6-2 or TRBV6-3 with TRBJ1-2; perhaps TRBD1 as D (5 bases). Germline assignment: CDR1 MNHEY and CDR2 SVGEGT. This CDR3 spans 12 amino acids. With 9 bases removed from V and 2 bases from J, the gap between germline ends came to 10 bases. The CDR3 DNA is TGTGCCAGTACCGGGGCCAACTATGGCTACACCTTC. This translates into CASTGANYGYTF.

By sample fraction, this clonotype is medium-sized. The V and J genes are TRBV6-6 and TRBJ1-1, with TRBD1 as a possible D gene (5 bases). Trimming pared 2 bases from V and 3 bases from J, leaving 16 bases between. Germline CDR1 is MNHNY and CDR2 is SVGAGI (reference sequence). This CDR3 region has 16 residues. The CDR3 nucleotides read TGTGCCAGCAGTTACCCGATAGGCCAGGGAGACACTGAAGCTTTCTTT. It specifies CASSYPIGQGDTEAFF.

This clonotype has a handful of counts. This chain links TRBV20-1 with TRBJ1-5; D not resolved. This CDR3 has 15 residues. V was shortened by 4 bases and J by 0 bases, with 13 bases between the two germline ends. The germline gives CDR1 DFQATT, CDR2 SNEGSKA (reference sequence). The CDR3 bases are TGCAGTGCTACCCGAGACTACGATAGCAATCAGCCCCAGCATTTT. It is translated as CSATRDYDSNQPQHF.

This clonotype was picked up many times. DNA for the CDR3: TGTGCCAGCAGCGTAGTTGATGTAGCAGATACGCAGTATTTT. It specifies CASSVVDVADTQYF. The chain joins TRBV9 to TRBJ2-3; D gene uncertain. Trimming took off 0 bases at V and 4 bases at J, with 9 bases between the two ends. Germline loops: CDR1 SGDLS, CDR2 YYNGEE. The CDR3 consists of 14 residues.

The chain is built from TRBV7-9 and TRBJ2-7; D remains ambiguous. This CDR3 comprises 13 residues. V lost 3 bases, J lost 7 bases, and 13 bases lay in between. Germline V gene sequence: CDR1 SEHNR, CDR2 FQNEAQ (reference sequence). The CDR3 DNA sequence: TGTGCCAGCAGCTTTCCGGCGGCCGCGGAGCAGTACTTC. It translates to CASSFPAAAEQYF. Full variable domain (remainder filled in from reference TRBV7-9 and TRBJ2-7): DTGVSQNPRHKITKRGQNVTFRCDPISEHNRLYWYRQTLGQGPEFLTYFQNEAQLEKSRLLSDRFSAERPKGSFSTLEIQRTEQGDSAMYLCASSFPAAAEQYFGPGTRLTVT.

This chain links TRBV7-8 with TRBJ1-5; D not certain. The CDR3 has 14 amino acids. Germline CDR1 SGHVS, CDR2 FQNEAQ. The germline V and J ends were trimmed by 1 base and 6 bases, with 10 bases remaining between them. Here the CDR3 reads CASSLGQVVQPQHF. The DNA of the CDR3 is TGTGCCAGCAGCTTAGGCCAGGTGGTTCAGCCCCAGCATTTT.

The rearrangement uses TRBV11-2 and TRBJ2-2, with D uncertain. CDR3 length equals 15 residues. CDR1 is SGHAT and CDR2 is FQNNGV in the germline V gene. V was pared by 5 bases and J by 0 bases, with 10 bases between. The CDR3 spells CASSPTLSNTGELFF. The CDR3 coding sequence is TGTGCCAGCAGCCCGACACTTTCGAACACCGGGGAGCTGTTTTTT.

This clonotype occurred many times. This chain joins TRBV7-2 and TRBJ1-1; TRBD1 aligns across 7 bases. Germline loops: CDR1 SGHTA, CDR2 FQGNSA. The CDR3 sequence is 15 residues long. J was trimmed by 2 bases and V by 3 bases; bases with no gene match: 6. DNA for the CDR3: TGTGCCAGCAGCTTTTTACCAGGGGGAAACACTGAAGCTTTCTTT. It yields the protein CASSFLPGGNTEAFF.

This clonotype was seen only a few times. The V call is TRBV5-6, the J call TRBJ2-2, with D perhaps matching TRBD2 (6 bases). The V end was cut by 3 bases, the J end by 4 bases, with 10 bases between. Germline CDR1 SGHDT, CDR2 YYEEEE. The CDR3 runs 14 residues. CDR3 DNA: TGTGCCAGCAGCTCGCCAGCGGGCACCGGGGAGCTGTTTTTT. Its translation: CASSSPAGTGELFF.

This clonotype was detected only a few times. This chain uses TRBV18 with TRBJ1-6, with D unresolved. V was pared by 5 bases and J by 0 bases, with 14 bases between. This CDR3 has 17 residues. In germline, CDR1 is KGHSH, CDR2 LQKENI. The CDR3 region has the DNA TGTGCCAGCTCAACGGGATCGATCAGCTCCTATAATTCACCCCTCCACTTT. This gives the protein CASSTGSISSYNSPLHF.

This clonotype was observed many times. This sequence joins TRBV12-5 and TRBJ2-1, with 11 bases lining up with TRBD2. The germline CDR1 and CDR2 sequences are LGHNT and FRNRAP. The J segment lost 4 bases and the V segment lost 7 bases, leaving 6 bases of the junction unmatched. The CDR3 loop spans 15 amino acids. The CDR3 spells CASDLLAGGYNEQFF. The DNA for the CDR3 is TGTGCTAGTGACCTCCTAGCGGGGGGTTACAATGAGCAGTTCTTC.

This clonotype was found many times. This sequence joins TRBV7-6 and TRBJ2-7, with 7 bases that match TRBD1. Trimming took 6 bases from V and 0 from J; bases not matched to a gene: 2. This CDR3 is built from 13 residues. The germline gives CDR1 SGHVS, CDR2 FNYEAQ. Here the CDR3 reads CASSTGVSYEQYF. CDR3 sequence (DNA): TGTGCCAGCAGTACAGGGGTCTCCTACGAGCAGTACTTC.

This clonotype showed up just a few times. The chain couples TRBV10-3 to TRBJ1-1; 8 nucleotides agree with TRBD1. Germline V gives CDR1 ENHRY, CDR2 SYGVKD. The CDR3 contains 14 residues. J lost 3 bases, V lost 3 bases, and 3 bases had no gene match. The CDR3 sequence: CAISDPTGDTEAFF. The CDR3 bases are TGTGCCATCAGTGATCCGACAGGGGACACTGAAGCTTTCTTT.

This clonotype was detected a few times. The rearrangement links TRBV7-2 to TRBJ2-3, with 8 bases fitting TRBD2. Germline V gene data show CDR1 as SGHTA and CDR2 as FQGNSA. The V and J ends lost 5 bases and 3 bases, in that order; junction bases with no gene match: 10. There are 16 residues in the CDR3. The CDR3 bases are TGTGCCAGCAGCCCCAGGGACGGGGGGGCGACAGATACGCAGTATTTT. Protein sequence: CASSPRDGGATDTQYF.

The chain combines TRBV7-2 with TRBJ1-1; D remains unclear. CDR3 length: 12 amino acids. Germline V gene lookup returns CDR1 SGHTA and CDR2 FQGNSA. V lost 5 bases, J lost 6 bases, and 10 bases lay in between. The chain's CDR3 is CASSPNGPEAFF. The DNA for the CDR3 is TGTGCCAGCAGCCCAAATGGGCCTGAAGCTTTCTTT. The full variable domain, completed using reference TRBV7-2 and TRBJ1-1, is GAGVSQSPSNKVTEKGKDVELRCDPISGHTALYWYRQSLGQGLEFLIYFQGNSAPDKSGLPSDRFSAERTGGSVSTLTIQRTQQEDSAVYLCASSPNGPEAFFGQGTRLTVV.

This clonotype has a count of ten or more. This sequence joins TRBV5-1 and TRBJ1-1; D uncertain. Germline lookup yields CDR1 SGHRS and CDR2 YFSETQ. The ends were cut back, 3 bases at V and 4 bases at J, with 10 bases in the middle. The CDR3 has 13 amino acids. The CDR3 sequence is CASSSLGLTEAFF. The CDR3 nucleotides are TGCGCCAGCAGCTCCCTTGGACTCACTGAAGCTTTCTTT.

This clonotype has a count of ten or more. The chain employs TRBV12-3 or TRBV12-4 and TRBJ2-7; tentatively, D is TRBD1 (6 bases). The CDR3 has 14 amino acids. Trimming removed 7 bases from V and 5 bases from J, with 18 bases in between. CDR3 loop: CASKPTGSGHEQYF. CDR3 sequence (DNA): TGTGCCAGCAAACCAACAGGGTCGGGTCACGAGCAGTACTTC.

This clonotype is medium-sized. The chain couples TRBV5-1 to TRBJ1-1; the D gene is possibly TRBD1 (5 bases). V was trimmed by 0 bases and J by 1 base, leaving 7 bases between them. The CDR3 has 14 residues. The germline gives CDR1 SGHRS, CDR2 YFSETQ. This chain's CDR3 is CASSLGDGNTEAFF. CDR3 DNA: TGCGCCAGCAGCTTGGGGGACGGGAACACTGAAGCTTTCTTT.

Ten or more counts support this clonotype. V and J are TRBV12-3 or TRBV12-4 and TRBJ1-5; the D is unclear. The V end was cut by 7 bases, the J end by 5 bases, with 12 bases between. The CDR3 length is 13 residues. CDR3 in amino acids: CASTTAPHQPQHF. For the CDR3, the DNA is TGTGCCAGCACCACCGCCCCCCATCAGCCCCAGCATTTT.

The chain joins TRBV6-2 or TRBV6-3 to TRBJ1-2, with D tentatively TRBD1 (5 bases). The CDR3 has 15 amino acids. The V gene's germline CDR1 is MNHEY and CDR2 SVGEGT. The V and J ends lost 7 bases and 3 bases respectively, with 18 bases between them. In DNA form, the CDR3 reads TGTGCCAGCACCTACGGGGGGAGACGAGACTATGGCTACACCTTC. Protein: CASTYGGRRDYGYTF.

CDR3 region: CASSPAQPRDEQYF. In DNA form, the CDR3 reads TGTGCCAGCAGCCCGGCCCAACCTAGGGACGAGCAGTACTTC. The chain combines TRBV7-9 with TRBJ2-7; D gene uncertain. The CDR3 runs to 14 residues. With 5 bases removed from V and 5 bases from J, the gap between germline ends came to 16 bases. CDR1 SEHNR and CDR2 FQNEAQ come from the germline V gene (reference sequence). Supplemented by reference TRBV7-9 and TRBJ2-7, the full variable domain reads DTGVSQNPRHKITKRGQNVTFRCDPISEHNRLYWYRQTLGQGPEFLTYFQNEAQLEKSRLLSDRFSAERPKGSFSTLEIQRTEQGDSAMYLCASSPAQPRDEQYFGPGTRLTVT.

This clonotype was recorded at least ten times. The chain has TRBV3-1 and TRBJ2-1; 10 nucleotides agree with TRBD2. The germline gives CDR1 LGHDT, CDR2 YNNKEL (reference sequence). V was pared by 4 bases and J by 4 bases, with 7 bases of the junction left unmatched. The CDR3 runs to 16 residues. As DNA, the CDR3 is TGTGCCAGCAGCCGTGATCTAGCGGGGGTATACAATGAGCAGTTCTTC. It codes for CASSRDLAGVYNEQFF.

In its sample, this clonotype was seen a few times. The chain combines TRBV28 with TRBJ1-6, with TRBD1 as a possible D gene (6 bases). V lost 7 bases, J lost 6 bases, and 16 bases lay in between. This CDR3 spans 15 amino acids. Looked up from germline, CDR1 is MDHEN and CDR2 is SYDVKM. In nucleotides, the CDR3 is TGTGCCAGCATCTCGCAAGGGGGGGGTAATTCACCCCTCCACTTT. Protein: CASISQGGGNSPLHF.

The chain joins TRBV7-9 to TRBJ2-5; 11 bases fit TRBD2. The CDR3 totals 16 residues. After removal of 4 bases from V and 4 bases from J, the junction contained 8 bases not matched to a gene. The V gene's germline CDR1 is SEHNR and CDR2 FQNEAQ (reference sequence). CDR3 protein: CASSSRGLAGGETQYF. CDR3 DNA: TGTGCCAGCAGCTCCCGCGGGCTAGCGGGAGGAGAGACCCAGTACTTC.

This clonotype was observed at least ten times. The V call is TRBV28, the J call TRBJ1-3; D gene ambiguous. Per the germline V gene, CDR1 is MDHEN and CDR2 is SYDVKM. The CDR3 loop spans 15 amino acids. Trimming pared 8 bases from V and 0 bases from J, leaving 14 bases between. CDR3 sequence reads: CASLTHGLSGNTIYF. DNA of the CDR3: TGTGCCAGCCTCACCCACGGACTCTCTGGAAACACCATATATTTT.

About this clonotype: A much larger clone is a single base away; this may be a read error. The V gene is TRBV2, the J gene TRBJ2-1, with 7 positions matching TRBD2. J was trimmed by 5 bases and V by 3 bases; bases with no gene match: 4. There are 14 residues in the CDR3. Germline CDR1 SNHLY, CDR2 FYNNEI. The DNA for the CDR3 is TGTGCCAGCAGTGAGACTAGCAGGAACAATGAGCAGTTCTTC. This sequence encodes CASSETSRNNEQFF. Combining the CDR3 with reference TRBV2 and TRBJ2-1 gives the whole variable domain EPEVTQTPSHQVTQMGQEVILRCVPISNHLYFYWYRQILGQKVEFLVSFYNNEISEKSEIFDDQFSVERPDGSNFTLKIRSTKLEDSAMYFCASSETSRNNEQFFGPGTRLTVL.

This clonotype was counted ten times or more. The genes are TRBV4-3 and TRBJ2-6; no clear D. V lost 0 bases and J lost 9, with 9 bases in between. The V gene's germline CDR1 is LGHNA and CDR2 YSLEER. The CDR3 totals 14 residues. CDR3 residues: CASSQDRVLNVLTF. As DNA, the CDR3 is TGCGCCAGCAGCCAAGATCGGGTGCTCAACGTCCTGACTTTC.

This clonotype has a count of ten or more. The chain couples TRBV6-2 or TRBV6-3 to TRBJ1-1; D not certain. V was clipped by 10 bases and J by 0 bases, with 9 bases between them. Germline V lookup: CDR1 MNHEY, CDR2 SVGEGT. The CDR3 totals 12 residues. The chain's CDR3 is CATSWVNTEAFF. CDR3 DNA: TGTGCCACCTCCTGGGTGAACACTGAAGCTTTCTTT.